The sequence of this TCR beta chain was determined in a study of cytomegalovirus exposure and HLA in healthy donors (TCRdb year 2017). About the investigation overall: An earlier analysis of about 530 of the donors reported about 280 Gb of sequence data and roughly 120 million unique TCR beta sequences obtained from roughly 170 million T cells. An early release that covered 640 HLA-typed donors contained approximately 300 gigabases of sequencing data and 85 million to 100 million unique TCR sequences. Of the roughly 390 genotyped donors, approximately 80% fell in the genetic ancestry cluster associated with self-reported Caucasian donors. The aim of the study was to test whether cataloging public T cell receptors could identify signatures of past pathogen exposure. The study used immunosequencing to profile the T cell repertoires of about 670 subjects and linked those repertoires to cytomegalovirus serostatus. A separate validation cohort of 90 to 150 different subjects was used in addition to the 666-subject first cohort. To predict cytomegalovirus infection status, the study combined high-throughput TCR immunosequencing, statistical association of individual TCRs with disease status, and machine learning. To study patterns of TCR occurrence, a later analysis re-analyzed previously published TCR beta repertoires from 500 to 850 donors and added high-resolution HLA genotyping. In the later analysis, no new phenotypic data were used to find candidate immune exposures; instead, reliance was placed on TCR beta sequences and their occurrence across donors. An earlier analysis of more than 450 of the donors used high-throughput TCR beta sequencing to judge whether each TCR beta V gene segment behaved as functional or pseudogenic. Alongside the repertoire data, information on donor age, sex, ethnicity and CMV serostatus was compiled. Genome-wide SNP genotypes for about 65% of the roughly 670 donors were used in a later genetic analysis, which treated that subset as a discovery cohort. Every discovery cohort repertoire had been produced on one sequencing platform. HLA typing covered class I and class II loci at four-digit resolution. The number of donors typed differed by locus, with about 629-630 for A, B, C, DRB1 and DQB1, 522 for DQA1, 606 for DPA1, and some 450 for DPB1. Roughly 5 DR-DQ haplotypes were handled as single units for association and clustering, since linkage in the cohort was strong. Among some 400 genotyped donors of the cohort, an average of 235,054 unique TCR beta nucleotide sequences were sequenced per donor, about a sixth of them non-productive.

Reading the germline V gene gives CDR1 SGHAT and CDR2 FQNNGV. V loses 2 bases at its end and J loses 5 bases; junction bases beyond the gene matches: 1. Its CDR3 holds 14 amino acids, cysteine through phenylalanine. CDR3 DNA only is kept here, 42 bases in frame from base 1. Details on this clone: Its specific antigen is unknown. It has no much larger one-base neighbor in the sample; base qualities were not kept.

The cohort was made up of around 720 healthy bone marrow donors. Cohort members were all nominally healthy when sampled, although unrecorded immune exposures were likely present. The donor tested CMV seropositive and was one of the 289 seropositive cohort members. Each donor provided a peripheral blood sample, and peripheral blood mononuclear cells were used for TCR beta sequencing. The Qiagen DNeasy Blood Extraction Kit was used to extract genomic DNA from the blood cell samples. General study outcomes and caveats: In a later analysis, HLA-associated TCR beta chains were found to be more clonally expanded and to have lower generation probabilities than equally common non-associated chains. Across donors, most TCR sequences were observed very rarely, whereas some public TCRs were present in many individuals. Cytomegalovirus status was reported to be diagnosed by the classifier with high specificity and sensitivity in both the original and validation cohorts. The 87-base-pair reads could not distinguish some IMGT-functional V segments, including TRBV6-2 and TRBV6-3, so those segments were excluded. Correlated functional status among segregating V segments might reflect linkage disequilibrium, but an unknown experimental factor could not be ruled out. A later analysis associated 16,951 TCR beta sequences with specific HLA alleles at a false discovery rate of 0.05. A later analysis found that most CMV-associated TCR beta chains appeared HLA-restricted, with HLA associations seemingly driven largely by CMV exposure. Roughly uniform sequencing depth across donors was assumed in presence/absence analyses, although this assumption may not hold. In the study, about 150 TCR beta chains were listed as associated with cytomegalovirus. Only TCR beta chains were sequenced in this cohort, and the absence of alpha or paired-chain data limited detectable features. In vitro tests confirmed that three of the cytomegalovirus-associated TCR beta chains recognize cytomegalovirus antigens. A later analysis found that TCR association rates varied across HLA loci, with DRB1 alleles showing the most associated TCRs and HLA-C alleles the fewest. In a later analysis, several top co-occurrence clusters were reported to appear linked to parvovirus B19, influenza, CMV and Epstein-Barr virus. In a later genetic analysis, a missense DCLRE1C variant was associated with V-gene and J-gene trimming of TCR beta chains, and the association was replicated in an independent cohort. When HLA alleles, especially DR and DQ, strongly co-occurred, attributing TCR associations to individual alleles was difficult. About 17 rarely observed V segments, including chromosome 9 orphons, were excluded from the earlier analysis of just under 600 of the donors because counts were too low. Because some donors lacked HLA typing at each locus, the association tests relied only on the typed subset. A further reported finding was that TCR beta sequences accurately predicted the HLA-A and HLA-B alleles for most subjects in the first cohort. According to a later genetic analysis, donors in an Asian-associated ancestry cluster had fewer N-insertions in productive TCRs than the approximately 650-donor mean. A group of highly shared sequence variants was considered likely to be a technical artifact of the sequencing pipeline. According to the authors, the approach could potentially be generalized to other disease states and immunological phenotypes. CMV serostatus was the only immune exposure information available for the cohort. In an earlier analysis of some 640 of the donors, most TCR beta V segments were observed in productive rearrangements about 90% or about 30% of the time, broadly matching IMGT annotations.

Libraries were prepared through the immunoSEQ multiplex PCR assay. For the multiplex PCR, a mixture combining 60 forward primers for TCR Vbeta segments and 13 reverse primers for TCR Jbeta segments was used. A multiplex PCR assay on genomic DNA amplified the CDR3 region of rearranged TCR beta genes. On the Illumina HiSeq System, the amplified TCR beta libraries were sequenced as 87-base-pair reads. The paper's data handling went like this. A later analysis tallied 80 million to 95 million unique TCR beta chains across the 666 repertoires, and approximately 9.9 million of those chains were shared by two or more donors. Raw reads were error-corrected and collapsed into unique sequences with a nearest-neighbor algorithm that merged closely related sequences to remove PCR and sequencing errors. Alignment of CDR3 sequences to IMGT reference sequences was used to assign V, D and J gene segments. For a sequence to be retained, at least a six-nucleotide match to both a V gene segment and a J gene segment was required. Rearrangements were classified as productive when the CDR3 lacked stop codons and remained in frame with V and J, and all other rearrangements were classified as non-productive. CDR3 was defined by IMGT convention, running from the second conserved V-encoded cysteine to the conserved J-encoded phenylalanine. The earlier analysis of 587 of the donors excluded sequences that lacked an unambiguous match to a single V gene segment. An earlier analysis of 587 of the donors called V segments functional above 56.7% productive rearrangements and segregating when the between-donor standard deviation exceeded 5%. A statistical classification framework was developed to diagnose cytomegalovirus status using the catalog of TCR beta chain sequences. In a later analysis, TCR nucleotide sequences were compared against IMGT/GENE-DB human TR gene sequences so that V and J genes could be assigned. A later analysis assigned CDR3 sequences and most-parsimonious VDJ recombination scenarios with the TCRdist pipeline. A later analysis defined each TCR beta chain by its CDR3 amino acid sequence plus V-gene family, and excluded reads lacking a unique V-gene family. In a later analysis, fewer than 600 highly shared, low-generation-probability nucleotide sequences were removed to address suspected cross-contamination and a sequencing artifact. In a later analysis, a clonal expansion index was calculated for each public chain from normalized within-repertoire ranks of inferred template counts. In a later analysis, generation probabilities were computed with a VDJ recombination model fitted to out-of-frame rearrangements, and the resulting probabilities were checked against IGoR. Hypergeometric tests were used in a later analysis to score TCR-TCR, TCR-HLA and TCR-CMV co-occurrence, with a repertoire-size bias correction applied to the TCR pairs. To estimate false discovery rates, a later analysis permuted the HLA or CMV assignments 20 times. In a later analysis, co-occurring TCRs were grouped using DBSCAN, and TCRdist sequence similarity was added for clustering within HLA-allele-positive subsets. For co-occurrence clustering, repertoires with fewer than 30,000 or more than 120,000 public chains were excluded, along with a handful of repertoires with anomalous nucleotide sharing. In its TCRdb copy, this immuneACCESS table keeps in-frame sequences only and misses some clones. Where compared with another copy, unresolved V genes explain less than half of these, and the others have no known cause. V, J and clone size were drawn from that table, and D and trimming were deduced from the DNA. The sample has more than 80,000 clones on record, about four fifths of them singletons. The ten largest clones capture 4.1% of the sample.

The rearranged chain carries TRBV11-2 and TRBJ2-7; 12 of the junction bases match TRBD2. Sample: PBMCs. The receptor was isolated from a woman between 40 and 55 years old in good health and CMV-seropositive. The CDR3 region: CASSLRLAGDEQYF. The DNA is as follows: TGTGCCAGCAGCTTACGACTAGCGGGAGACGAGCAGTACTTC.